The rows below give T cell receptor beta chains drawn from one sample of a study of T-cell memory formation after mild COVID-19. TCRdb re-analysed the 5' RACE reads in MiXCR, keeping a single row per CDR3 protein. The sample carries roughly 80,000 distinct CDR3 sequences, approximately 14% recorded once. The sample comprised PBMCs or a T cell subset sorted from them (not recorded which). The receptor set was obtained from an adult woman who had mild COVID-19 (a few samples of this study predate the infection). Cell type and time point are not known. CDR3s include the opening cysteine and the closing phenylalanine or tryptophan. Clone size appears in some rows only: once, few, many, or a class for an expanded clone.

V gene,CDR3 length,J gene,clone size,CDR3 protein
TRBV14,13,TRBJ1-2,few,CASSQARVSGYTF
TRBV6-2/TRBV6-3,11,TRBJ2-7,-,CASRTFYEQYF
TRBV20-1,15,TRBJ2-7,-,CSARDPAGLSYEQYF
TRBV20-1,16,TRBJ2-5,-,CSARPPWTARGETQYF
TRBV27,15,TRBJ1-5,few,CASSDQSDGNQPQHF
TRBV27,13,TRBJ2-7,-,CASSWTHSYEQYF
TRBV7-8,14,TRBJ2-5,many,CASSPRTVGETQYF
TRBV20-1,16,TRBJ1-4,-,CSARSIRVVVGEKLFF
TRBV5-1,15,TRBJ2-5,many,CASSRETGRVETQYF
TRBV27,15,TRBJ2-1,many,CASSLSAGNYNEQFF
TRBV15,15,TRBJ2-3,-,CATSLQGASTDTQYF
TRBV5-5,13,TRBJ1-5,few,CASSSRTGQPQHF
TRBV4-3,16,TRBJ2-1,-,CASSQVAWEGYNEQFF
TRBV3-1,17,TRBJ2-2,-,CASSQPLVGVNTGELFF
TRBV5-1,18,TRBJ2-1,few,CASSPLAWGGPGYNEQFF
TRBV7-9,14,TRBJ2-3,medium-sized,CASSLVTGTDTQYF
TRBV6-5,17,TRBJ2-5,few,CASSYFDPGLAGVMQYF
TRBV29-1,12,TRBJ2-7,few,CSVWDMDYEQYF
TRBV5-1,17,TRBJ2-1,-,CASSLASGGLTYNEQFF
TRBV3-1,13,TRBJ1-1,-,CASSLGTGTEAFF
TRBV13,14,TRBJ2-7,few,CASSLFGVSYEQYF
TRBV11-3,14,TRBJ2-7,-,CASRRLGQAGEQYF